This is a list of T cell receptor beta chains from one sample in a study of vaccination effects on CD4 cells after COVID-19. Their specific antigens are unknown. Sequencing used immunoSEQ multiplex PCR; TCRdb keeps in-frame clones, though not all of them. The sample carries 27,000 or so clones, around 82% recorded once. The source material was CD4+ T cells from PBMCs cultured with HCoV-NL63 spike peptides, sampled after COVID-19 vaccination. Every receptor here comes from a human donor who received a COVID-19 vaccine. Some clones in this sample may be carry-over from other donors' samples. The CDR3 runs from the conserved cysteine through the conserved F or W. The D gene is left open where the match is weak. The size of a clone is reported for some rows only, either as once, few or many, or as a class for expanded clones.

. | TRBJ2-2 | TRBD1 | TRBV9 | TGTGCCAGCAGCGGATACGGGACAGAAATAACCGGGGAGCTGTTTTTT | CASSGYGTEITGELFF
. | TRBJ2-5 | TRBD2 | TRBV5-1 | TGCGCCAGCAGCTTGGTTGCGGGGGGAGGCGAGACCCAGTACTTC | CASSLVAGGGETQYF
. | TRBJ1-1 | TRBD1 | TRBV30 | TGTGCCTGGAGGAACAGGGGCTGGAACACTGAAGCTTTCTTT | CAWRNRGWNTEAFF
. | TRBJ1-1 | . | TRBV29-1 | TGCAGCGTTGAAGCTTCGGGGGCACCAAACACTGAAGCTTTCTTT | CSVEASGAPNTEAFF
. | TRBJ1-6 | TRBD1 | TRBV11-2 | TGTGCCAGCAGCTTAGTCACTCAGGGGGGTAATTCACCCCTCCACTTT | CASSLVTQGGNSPLHF
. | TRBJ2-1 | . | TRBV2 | TGTGCCATCGAACCTAGGACCGATGAGCAGTTCTTC | CAIEPRTDEQFF
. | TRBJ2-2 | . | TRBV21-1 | TGTGCCAGCAGCAAAGGAATCCCCGGGACAGAGAACACCGGGGAGCTGTTTTTT | CASSKGIPGTENTGELFF
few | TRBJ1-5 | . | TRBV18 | TGTGCCAGCTCACCGACAATAGGAGGAGATAGCAATCAGCCCCAGCATTTT | CASSPTIGGDSNQPQHF
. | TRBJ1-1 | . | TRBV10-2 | TGCGCCAGCAATCAAGGGGCGGCGTCTGAAGCTTTCTTT | CASNQGAASEAFF
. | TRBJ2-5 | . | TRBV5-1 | TGCGCCAGCAGCTTGGTGTCTAGCCAAGAGACCCAGTACTTC | CASSLVSSQETQYF
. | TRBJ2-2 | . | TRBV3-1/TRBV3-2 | TGTGCCAGCAGCCTTTATGGACCGGGCACGAACACCGGGGAGCTGTTTTTT | CASSLYGPGTNTGELFF
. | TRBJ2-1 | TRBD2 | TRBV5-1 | TGCGCCAGCAGCTTGGAGATAGCGGGGGGCAACAATGAGCAGTTCTTC | CASSLEIAGGNNEQFF
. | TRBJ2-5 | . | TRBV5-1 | TGCGCCAGCAGCTTGGCCGCTAGTCAAGAGACCCAGTACTTC | CASSLAASQETQYF
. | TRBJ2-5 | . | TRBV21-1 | TGTGCCAGCAGCAAAGCGCAAAGCTGGACAGCTAAAGAGACCCAGTACTTC | CASSKAQSWTAKETQYF
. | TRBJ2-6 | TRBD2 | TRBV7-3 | TGTGCCAGTGGGACTAGCGGGGGGGCAACTGGGGCCAACGTCCTGACTTTC | CASGTSGGATGANVLTF
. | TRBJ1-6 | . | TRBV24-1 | TGTGCCACCAGTGAGGGGACCACTTCGGATTCACCCCTCCACTTT | CATSEGTTSDSPLHF
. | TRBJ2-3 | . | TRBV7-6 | TGTGCCAGCAGCTCTCTCGGCGGGGTTTTTCGCACAGATACGCAGTATTTT | CASSSLGGVFRTDTQYF
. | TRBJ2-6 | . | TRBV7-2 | TGTGCCAGCAGAGGCGGCTCATCTGGGGCCAACGTCCTGACTTTC | CASRGGSSGANVLTF
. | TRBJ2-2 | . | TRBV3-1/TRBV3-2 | TGTGCCAGCAGCCAAATGCCGAACACCGGGGAGCTGTTTTTT | CASSQMPNTGELFF
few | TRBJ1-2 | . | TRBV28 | TGTGCCAGCAGTTTGGGAGTATCCGGCTACACCTTC | CASSLGVSGYTF
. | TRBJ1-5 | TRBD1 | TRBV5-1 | TGCGCCAGCAGCCCACAGGGGGCGGACGGGCAGCCCCAGCATTTT | CASSPQGADGQPQHF
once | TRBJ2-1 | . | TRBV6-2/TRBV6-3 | TGTGCCAGCAGTTACATCTACAATGAGCAGTTCTTC | CASSYIYNEQFF
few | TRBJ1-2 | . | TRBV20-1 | TGCAGTGCTAGTATAGCAAACTATGGCTACACCTTC | CSASIANYGYTF
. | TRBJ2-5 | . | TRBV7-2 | TGTGCCAGCAGCTTGGGGCAGAAAGAGACCCAGTACTTC | CASSLGQKETQYF
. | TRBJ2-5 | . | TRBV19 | TGTGCCAGTAGTATCGACAGCCAAGAGACCCAGTACTTC | CASSIDSQETQYF
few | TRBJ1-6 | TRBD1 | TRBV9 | TGTGCCAGCAGCGGCCGACAGGGCGATTCACCCCTCCACTTT | CASSGRQGDSPLHF
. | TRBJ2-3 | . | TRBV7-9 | TGTGCCAGCACCTCAAGCAGCAGCACAGATACGCAGTATTTT | CASTSSSSTDTQYF
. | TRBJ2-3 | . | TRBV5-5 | TGTGCCAGCAGCTTGGGGACGGTCCAAGATACGCAGTATTTT | CASSLGTVQDTQYF
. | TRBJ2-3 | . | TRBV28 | TGTGCCAGCAGCCTCCTCGGGACTTTAACTTTAGATACGCAGTATTTT | CASSLLGTLTLDTQYF
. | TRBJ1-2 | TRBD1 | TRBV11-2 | TGTGCCAGCAGCCCCGACAGGGCCCAAAACTATGGCTACACCTTC | CASSPDRAQNYGYTF
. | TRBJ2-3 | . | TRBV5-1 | TGCGCCAGCAGCTTGGTTCAGGGGAACACAGATACGCAGTATTTT | CASSLVQGNTDTQYF
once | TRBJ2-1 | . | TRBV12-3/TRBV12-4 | TGTGCCAGCAGCCTAACAGGAAACAATGAGCAGTTCTTC | CASSLTGNNEQFF
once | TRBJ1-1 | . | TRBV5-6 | TGTGCCAGCAGCTTGGAAGCTAGGGGGGAAGCTTTCTTT | CASSLEARGEAFF
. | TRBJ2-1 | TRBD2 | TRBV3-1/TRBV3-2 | TGTGCCAGCAGCCAAGGGATTCCCGGGGGGTCTAGGGGCAATGAGCAGTTCTTC | CASSQGIPGGSRGNEQFF
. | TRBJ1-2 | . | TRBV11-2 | TGTGCCAGCAGCTTAGGAGGCGCGGGGAACTATGGCTACACCTTC | CASSLGGAGNYGYTF
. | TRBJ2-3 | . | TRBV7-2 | TGTGCCAGCAGTAGTATGATGAGCACAGATACGCAGTATTTT | CASSSMMSTDTQYF
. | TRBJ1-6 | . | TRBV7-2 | TGTGCCAGCAGCTTAGTGGGGAGCTCCTATAATTCACCCCTCCACTTT | CASSLVGSSYNSPLHF
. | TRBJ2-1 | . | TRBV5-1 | TGCGCCAGCAGCTGGGGGGCAGGGGAGGGCAATGAGCAGTTCTTC | CASSWGAGEGNEQFF
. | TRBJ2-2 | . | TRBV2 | TGTGCCAGCAGTGACCCCGGGGGAGGTTCCGGGGAGCTGTTTTTT | CASSDPGGGSGELFF
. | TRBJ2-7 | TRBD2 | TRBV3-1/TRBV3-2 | TGTGCCAGCAGCCAAACAGGGACTAGCGGGAAGGGCCCTGAGCAGTACTTC | CASSQTGTSGKGPEQYF
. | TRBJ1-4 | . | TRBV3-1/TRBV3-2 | TGTGCCAGCAGCCTAAGGGGCCCGGGTCCATACGAAAAACTGTTTTTT | CASSLRGPGPYEKLFF
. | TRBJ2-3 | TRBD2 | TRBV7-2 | TGTGCCAGCAGCTCCGGACTAGCGGGGGGCCTTAGCACAGATACGCAGTATTTT | CASSSGLAGGLSTDTQYF
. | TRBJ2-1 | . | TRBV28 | TGTGCCAGCAGATCAAAGGACTATTCAAATTACAATGAGCAGTTCTTC | CASRSKDYSNYNEQFF
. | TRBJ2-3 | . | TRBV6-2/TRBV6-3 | TGTGCCAGCAGTTACTCCCGCGGAGGCCCTAGCACAGATACGCAGTATTTT | CASSYSRGGPSTDTQYF
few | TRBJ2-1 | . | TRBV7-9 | TGTGCCAGCAGCACGCAGGGAGTTCTCTACAATGAGCAGTTCTTC | CASSTQGVLYNEQFF
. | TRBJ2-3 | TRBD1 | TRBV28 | TGTGCCAGCAGTTTACTCCAGGGGGGCACAGATACGCAGTATTTT | CASSLLQGGTDTQYF
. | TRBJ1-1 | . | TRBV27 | TGTGCCAGCAGACCAACAGGAGGCACTGAAGCTTTCTTT | CASRPTGGTEAFF
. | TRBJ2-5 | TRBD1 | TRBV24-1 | TGTGCCACCAGTGCCCCGACAGGGTTGGAGACCCAGTACTTC | CATSAPTGLETQYF
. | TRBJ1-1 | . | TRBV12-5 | TGTGCTAGTGGCTCAGCCGGCAGGATGAACACTGAAGCTTTCTTT | CASGSAGRMNTEAFF
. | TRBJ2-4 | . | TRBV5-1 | TGCGCCAGCAGCTATGACAGCACCGAGGACATTCAGTACTTC | CASSYDSTEDIQYF
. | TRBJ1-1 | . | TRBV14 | TGTGCCAGCAGCGATCAGTTCCGGACTGAAGCTTTCTTT | CASSDQFRTEAFF
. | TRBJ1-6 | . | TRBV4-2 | TGTGCCAGCAGCCAAGAGCCTAATTCACCCCTCCACTTT | CASSQEPNSPLHF
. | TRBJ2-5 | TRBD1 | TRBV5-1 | TGCGCCAGCAGCTCGGGGTACGAGACAGGGGTAGAGACCCAGTACTTC | CASSSGYETGVETQYF
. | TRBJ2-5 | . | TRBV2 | TGTGCCAGCAGTGTAGCACAAGAGACCCAGTACTTC | CASSVAQETQYF
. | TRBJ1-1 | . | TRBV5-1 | TGCGCCAGCAGCCGTATTGGGGAAAACACTGAAGCTTTCTTT | CASSRIGENTEAFF
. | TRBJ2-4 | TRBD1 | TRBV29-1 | TGCAGCGTTATTTCCCAACAGGGGGCCAAAAACATTCAGTACTTC | CSVISQQGAKNIQYF
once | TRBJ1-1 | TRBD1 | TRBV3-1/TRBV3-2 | TGTGCCAGCAGCTTCGGGACAGGGAACACTGAAGCTTTCTTT | CASSFGTGNTEAFF